Listed here are 16 T cell receptor beta chains from one sample, sequenced in a study of CD8+CD57+ T cells in acquired aplastic anemia. TCR beta VDJ and CDR3 profiles were obtained from a genomic DNA template. MiXCR, run by TCRdb on the reads, gives a single entry per CDR3 protein. The sample has 190,000 or so distinct CDR3 sequences; approximately 60% are singletons. The sample comprised sorted CD4+, CD8+, or CD8+CD57+ T cells (not recorded which) from PBMCs. These TCRs come from a human donor in good health.

Notes on this clonotype: The final CDR3 position lacks the conserved phenylalanine or tryptophan, pointing to a likely read error. This chain links TRBV11-3 with TRBJ2-1; 7 bases fit TRBD2. Per germline, CDR1 SGHNT and CDR2 YENEEA. The CDR3 consists of 14 residues. The J segment lost 6 bases and the V segment lost 4 bases, leaving 6 bases of the junction unmatched. This CDR3 reads CASSSGGGVNEQFS. CDR3 nucleotides: TGTGCCAGCAGCTCGGGGGGAGGGGTCAATGAGCAGTTCTCC.

Points on this clonotype: Germline is not matched at one junction end, which may reflect a read error. V usage is TRBV24-1 and J usage is TRBJ2-7, with 7 bases that match TRBD1. Germline V CDR1 and CDR2: KGHDR, SFDVKD. CDR3 size: 15 residues. The CDR3 protein is CVTSDGTEDGYEQYF. Written as DNA, the CDR3 is TGTGTCACCAGTGATGGGACAGAGGACGGCTACGAGCAGTACTTC.

The chain couples TRBV7-8 to TRBJ2-7; 9 bases map to TRBD2. The CDR3 contains 16 residues. The germline V gene encodes CDR1 SGHVS and CDR2 FQNEAQ. V trimming: 2 bases; J trimming: 0 bases; junction bases outside the gene matches: 5. The CDR3 is CASSLNAGGHSYEQYF. CDR3 nucleotide sequence: TGTGCCAGCAGCTTAAACGCGGGAGGGCACTCCTACGAGCAGTACTTC.

The genes are TRBV15 and TRBJ2-3; the match to TRBD2 covers 8 bases. This CDR3 has 17 residues. V lost 4 bases and J lost 6; bases outside the gene matches: 15. In germline, CDR1 is LNHNV, CDR2 YYDKDF (reference sequence). The DNA for the CDR3 is TGTGCCACCAGCACTACCCTGGCAGCGGGGGTGAGGGATACGCAGTATTTT. This sequence encodes CATSTTLAAGVRDTQYF.

The genes are TRBV10-3 and TRBJ2-7, with TRBD2 matching 9 bases. CDR3 size: 16 residues. V trimming: 6 bases; J trimming: 4 bases; junction bases outside the gene matches: 13. The germline V gene encodes CDR1 ENHRY and CDR2 SYGVKD. The CDR3 loop reads CAIRPGGGRVPYEQYF. The CDR3 region has the DNA TGTGCCATCAGGCCGGGGGGCGGGAGGGTCCCATACGAGCAGTACTTC.

This rearrangement joins TRBV10-3 to TRBJ2-1, with D perhaps assigned TRBD1 or TRBD2 (5 bases each). Germline V gene lookup returns CDR1 ENHRY and CDR2 SYGVKD. With 5 bases removed from V and 0 bases from J, the gap between germline ends came to 8 bases. The CDR3 totals 14 residues. The CDR3 spells CAISPGPSYNEQFF. DNA for the CDR3: TGTGCCATCAGTCCGGGACCCTCCTACAATGAGCAGTTCTTC.

The V and J genes are TRBV5-6 and TRBJ2-2; TRBD2 matches 7 bases. The CDR3 is made up of 16 amino acids. With 2 bases clipped from V and 0 bases from J, the junction kept 4 bases outside the gene matches. Germline V CDR1 and CDR2: SGHDT, YYEEEE. CDR3 nucleotide sequence: TGTGCCAGCAGCTTTGGGGGGGTTACGAACACCGGGGAGCTGTTTTTT. It codes for CASSFGGVTNTGELFF.

The chain has TRBV7-9 and TRBJ1-5; D uncertain. V shed 2 bases and J shed 7 bases, with 6 bases lying between them. The CDR3 covers 12 residues. Germline CDR1 SEHNR, CDR2 FQNEAQ (reference sequence). The CDR3 loop is CASSLFAQPQHF. CDR3 nucleotides: TGTGCCAGCAGCTTATTTGCACAGCCCCAGCATTTT.

Ten or more counts support this clonotype. This chain joins TRBV28 and TRBJ1-6, with a possible D match to TRBD1 (6 bases). Trimming shortened V by 3 bases and J by 9 bases, and 24 bases separated the two germline ends. The CDR3 consists of 18 residues. The germline V gene has CDR1 MDHEN and CDR2 SYDVKM. The CDR3 nucleotides are TGTGCCAGCAGTTTCCCCCGGCTACAGGGTAGTCATGGTTCACCCCTCCACTTT. It translates to CASSFPRLQGSHGSPLHF.

About this clonotype: A much larger clone differs by one base, so this may be a read error. The chain employs TRBV7-9 and TRBJ2-7, with D possibly being TRBD2 (7 bases). The CDR3 is 16 amino acids. CDR1 and CDR2 (germline): SEHNR, FQNEAQ (reference sequence). The CDR3: CASSQDPAGAAYGQYF. As DNA, the CDR3 is TGCGCCAGCAGCCAAGATCCTGCGGGGGCGGCCTACGGGCAGTACTTC.

This clonotype was seen repeatedly, ten times or more. This chain joins TRBV20-1 and TRBJ1-6; D uncertain. The CDR3 is 13 amino acids. Looked up from germline, CDR1 is DFQATT and CDR2 is SNEGSKA (reference sequence). V lost 6 bases, J lost 7 bases, and 13 bases lay in between. The CDR3 protein is CSAPISENSPLHF. The CDR3 nucleotides are TGCAGTGCCCCAATAAGTGAGAATTCACCCCTCCACTTT.

This chain uses TRBV2 with TRBJ1-2; no definite D call. This CDR3 is 13 amino acids long. Germline lookup yields CDR1 SNHLY and CDR2 FYNNEI. The V end was cut by 8 bases, the J end by 6 bases, with 16 bases between. CDR3 in amino acids: CASHKGFSDGYTF. The CDR3 region has the DNA TGTGCCAGCCATAAAGGGTTTTCGGATGGCTACACCTTC.

The gene calls are TRBV9 and TRBJ2-2; 7 positions match TRBD2. The V gene's germline CDR1 is SGDLS and CDR2 YYNGEE. The V and J ends lost 3 bases and 6 bases, in that order; junction bases with no gene match: 8. CDR3 length: 15 residues. CDR3 amino acids: CASSGLGTISGELFF. The CDR3 DNA reads as TGTGCCAGCAGCGGATTGGGGACTATCTCCGGGGAGCTGTTTTTT.

The gene calls are TRBV7-4 and TRBJ2-5; no clear D gene. The CDR3 length is 13 residues. Germline CDR1 is SGHVT and CDR2 is SQSDAQ. The V end was cut by 5 bases, the J end by 1 base, with 8 bases between. The CDR3: CASSLGFQETQYF. The CDR3 region has the DNA TGTGCCAGCAGCCTGGGGTTCCAAGAGACCCAGTACTTC.

The chain carries TRBV20-1 and TRBJ2-3; possibly TRBD2 for D (5 bases). The CDR3 has 16 amino acids. CDR1 and CDR2 from the germline V gene are DFQATT and SNEGSKA (reference sequence). The V end lost 6 bases, the J end lost 4 bases, and 23 bases lay between the germline ends. CDR3 protein: CSASSAERSIPDTQYF. CDR3 bases: TGCAGTGCCTCCTCCGCGGAGCGGTCGATACCAGATACGCAGTATTTT.

This clonotype was observed at least ten times. The V gene is TRBV3-1, the J gene TRBJ2-7, with 7 positions matching TRBD1. V shed 4 bases, J shed 3 bases, and the junction held 0 bases outside the gene matches. The CDR3 spans 12 residues. The germline V gene has CDR1 LGHDT and CDR2 YNNKEL (reference sequence). CDR3 sequence: CASSRTGYEQYF. The CDR3 region has the DNA TGTGCCAGCAGCCGGACAGGCTACGAGCAGTACTTC.